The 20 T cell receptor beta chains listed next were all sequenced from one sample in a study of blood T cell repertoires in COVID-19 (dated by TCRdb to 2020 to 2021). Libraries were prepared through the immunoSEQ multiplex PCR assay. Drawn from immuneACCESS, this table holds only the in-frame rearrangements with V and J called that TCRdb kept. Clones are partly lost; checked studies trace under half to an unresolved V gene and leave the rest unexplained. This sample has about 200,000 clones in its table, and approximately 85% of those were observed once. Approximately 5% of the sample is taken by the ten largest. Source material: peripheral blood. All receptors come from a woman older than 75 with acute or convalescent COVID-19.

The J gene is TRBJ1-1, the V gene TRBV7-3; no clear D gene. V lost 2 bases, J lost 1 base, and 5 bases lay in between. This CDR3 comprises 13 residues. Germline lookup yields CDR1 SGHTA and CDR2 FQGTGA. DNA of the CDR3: TGTGCCAGCAGCTTAGGCCGGAACACTGAAGCTTTCTTT. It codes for CASSLGRNTEAFF.

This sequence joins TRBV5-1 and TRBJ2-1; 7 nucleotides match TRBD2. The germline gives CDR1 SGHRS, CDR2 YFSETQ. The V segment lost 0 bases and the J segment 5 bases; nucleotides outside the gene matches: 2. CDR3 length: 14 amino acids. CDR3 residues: CASSLEGLNNEQFF. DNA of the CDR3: TGCGCCAGCAGCTTGGAGGGACTAAACAATGAGCAGTTCTTC.

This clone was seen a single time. The CDR3 reads CSATGGSTDTQYF. The CDR3 DNA reads TGCAGCGCAACAGGGGGTAGCACAGATACGCAGTATTTT. The V and J genes are TRBV29-1 and TRBJ2-3; 8 positions agree with TRBD1. Germline CDR1 and CDR2: SQVTM and ANQGSEA. This CDR3 is 13 amino acids long. Trimming took 7 bases from V and 0 from J; bases not matched to a gene: 3.

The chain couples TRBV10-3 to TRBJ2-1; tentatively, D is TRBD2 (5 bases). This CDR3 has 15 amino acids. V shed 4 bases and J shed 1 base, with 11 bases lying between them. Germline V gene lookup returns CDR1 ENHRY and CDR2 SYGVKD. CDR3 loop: CAISVTLGSYNEQFF. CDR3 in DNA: TGTGCCATCAGTGTAACACTAGGATCCTACAATGAGCAGTTCTTC.

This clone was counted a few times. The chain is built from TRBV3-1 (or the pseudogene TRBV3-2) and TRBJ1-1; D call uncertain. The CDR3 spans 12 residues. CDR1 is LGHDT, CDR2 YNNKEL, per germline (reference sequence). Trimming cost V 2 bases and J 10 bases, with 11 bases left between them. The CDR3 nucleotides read TGTGCCAGCAGCCAATTCGGGTCGCCAGCTTTCTTT. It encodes CASSQFGSPAFF.

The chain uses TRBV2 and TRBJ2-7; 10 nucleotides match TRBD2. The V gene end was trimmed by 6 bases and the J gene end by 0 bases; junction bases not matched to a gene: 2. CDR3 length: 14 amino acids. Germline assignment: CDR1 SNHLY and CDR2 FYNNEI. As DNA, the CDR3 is TGTGCCAGCAGGACTAGCGGGTCCTCCTACGAGCAGTACTTC. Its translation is CASRTSGSSYEQYF.

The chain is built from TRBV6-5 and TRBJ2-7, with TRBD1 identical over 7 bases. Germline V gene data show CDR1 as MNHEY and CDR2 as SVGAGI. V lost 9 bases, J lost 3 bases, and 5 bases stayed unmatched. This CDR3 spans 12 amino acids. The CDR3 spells CASRTGGYEQYF. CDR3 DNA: TGTGCCAGTAGGACAGGAGGCTACGAGCAGTACTTC.

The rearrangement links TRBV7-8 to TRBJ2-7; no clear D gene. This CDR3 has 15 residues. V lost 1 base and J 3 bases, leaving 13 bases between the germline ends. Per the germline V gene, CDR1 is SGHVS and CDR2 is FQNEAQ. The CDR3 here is CASSLGSLDFYEQYF. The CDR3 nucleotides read TGTGCCAGCAGCTTAGGGTCATTAGATTTCTACGAGCAGTACTTC. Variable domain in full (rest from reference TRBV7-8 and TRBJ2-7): GAGVSQSPRYKVAKRGQDVALRCDPISGHVSLFWYQQALGQGPEFLTYFQNEAQLDKSGLPSDRFFAERPEGSVSTLKIQRTQQEDSAVYLCASSLGSLDFYEQYFGPGTRLTVT.

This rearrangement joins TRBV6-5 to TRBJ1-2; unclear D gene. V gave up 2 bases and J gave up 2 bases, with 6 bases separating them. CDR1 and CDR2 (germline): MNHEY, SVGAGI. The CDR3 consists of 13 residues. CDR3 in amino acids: CASSYGENYGYTF. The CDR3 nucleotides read TGTGCCAGCAGTTACGGTGAGAACTATGGCTACACCTTC.

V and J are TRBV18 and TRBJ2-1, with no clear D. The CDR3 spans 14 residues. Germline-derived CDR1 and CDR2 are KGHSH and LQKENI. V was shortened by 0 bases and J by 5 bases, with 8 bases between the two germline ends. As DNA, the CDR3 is TGTGCCAGCTCACCACCCCGTCAGAACAATGAGCAGTTCTTC. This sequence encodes CASSPPRQNNEQFF.

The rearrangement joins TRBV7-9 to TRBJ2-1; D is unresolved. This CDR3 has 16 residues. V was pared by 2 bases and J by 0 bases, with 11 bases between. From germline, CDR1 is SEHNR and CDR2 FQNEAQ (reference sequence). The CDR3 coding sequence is TGTGCCAGCAGCTTACTCGAGAGGAGCTCCTACAATGAGCAGTTCTTC. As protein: CASSLLERSSYNEQFF.

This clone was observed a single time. In DNA form, the CDR3 reads TGTGCCAGCAAAAGACAGGGTGCTAATGAAAAACTGTTTTTT. Its translation: CASKRQGANEKLFF. This chain connects TRBV2 to TRBJ1-4; 7 bases agree with TRBD1. Trimming took 7 bases from V and 3 from J; bases not matched to a gene: 5. Germline loops: CDR1 SNHLY, CDR2 FYNNEI. CDR3 size: 14 residues.

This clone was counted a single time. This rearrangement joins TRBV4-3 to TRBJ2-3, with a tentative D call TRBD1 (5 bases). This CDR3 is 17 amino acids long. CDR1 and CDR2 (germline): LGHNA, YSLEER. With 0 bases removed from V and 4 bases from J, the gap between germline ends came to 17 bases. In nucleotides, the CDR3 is TGCGCCAGCAGCCAAGATCTCGGCAGGGTTACAGCAGATACGCAGTATTTT. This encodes CASSQDLGRVTADTQYF.

The CDR3 here is CASSLRDYGYTF. Here the CDR3 DNA reads TGTGCCAGCAGCTTGCGGGATTATGGCTACACCTTC. This sequence joins TRBV5-6 and TRBJ1-2, with D unresolved. The CDR3 spans 12 residues. The germline gives CDR1 SGHDT, CDR2 YYEEEE. Trimming removed 1 base from V and 5 bases from J, with 6 bases in between. The entire variable domain, with the rest obtained from reference TRBV5-6 and TRBJ1-2, is as follows: DAGVTQSPTHLIKTRGQQVTLRCSPKSGHDTVSWYQQALGQGPQFIFQYYEEEERQRGNFPDRFSGHQFPNYSSELNVNALLLGDSALYLCASSLRDYGYTFGSGTRLTVV.

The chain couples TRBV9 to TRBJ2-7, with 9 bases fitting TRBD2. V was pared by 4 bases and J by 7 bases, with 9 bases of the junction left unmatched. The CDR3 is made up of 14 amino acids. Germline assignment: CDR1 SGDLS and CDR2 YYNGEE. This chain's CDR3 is CASSPAGGLGEQYF. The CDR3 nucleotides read TGTGCCAGCAGCCCCGCGGGAGGGCTGGGGGAGCAGTACTTC.

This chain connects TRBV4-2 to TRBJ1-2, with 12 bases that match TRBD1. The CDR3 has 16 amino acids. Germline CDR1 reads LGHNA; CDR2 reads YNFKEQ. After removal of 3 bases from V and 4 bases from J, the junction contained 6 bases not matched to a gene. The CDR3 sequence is CASSQTGTGGPYGYTF. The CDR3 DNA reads TGTGCCAGCAGCCAGACCGGGACAGGGGGCCCCTATGGCTACACCTTC.

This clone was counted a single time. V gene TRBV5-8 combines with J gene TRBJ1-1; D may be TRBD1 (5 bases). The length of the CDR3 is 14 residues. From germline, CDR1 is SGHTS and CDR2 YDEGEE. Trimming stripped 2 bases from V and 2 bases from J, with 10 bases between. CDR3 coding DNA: TGTGCCAGCAGCTTCCAGGGAATCAACACTGAAGCTTTCTTT. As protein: CASSFQGINTEAFF.

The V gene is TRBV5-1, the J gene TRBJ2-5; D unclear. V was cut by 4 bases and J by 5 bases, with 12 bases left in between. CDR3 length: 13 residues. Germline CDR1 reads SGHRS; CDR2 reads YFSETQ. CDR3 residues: CASSASSTETQYF. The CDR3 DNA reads TGCGCCAGCAGCGCCTCATCTACTGAGACCCAGTACTTC.

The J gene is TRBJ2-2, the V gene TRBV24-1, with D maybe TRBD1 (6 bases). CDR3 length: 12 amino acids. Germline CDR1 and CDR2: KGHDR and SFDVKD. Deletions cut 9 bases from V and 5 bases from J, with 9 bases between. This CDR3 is CATARGTGELFF. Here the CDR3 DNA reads TGTGCCACCGCGAGGGGGACCGGGGAGCTGTTTTTT.

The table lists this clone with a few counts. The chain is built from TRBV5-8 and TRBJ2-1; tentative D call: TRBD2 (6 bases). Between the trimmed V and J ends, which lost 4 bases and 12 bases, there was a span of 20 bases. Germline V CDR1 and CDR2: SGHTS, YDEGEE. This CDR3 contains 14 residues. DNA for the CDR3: TGTGCCAGCAGCCCAGCCCCGGCCTGGGGGGTGCAGTTCTTC. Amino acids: CASSPAPAWGVQFF. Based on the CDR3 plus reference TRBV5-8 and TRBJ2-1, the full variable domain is EAGVTQSPTHLIKTRGQQATLRCSPISGHTSVYWYQQALGLGLQFLLWYDEGEERNRGNFPPRFSGRQFPNYSSELNVNALELEDSALYLCASSPAPAWGVQFFGPGTRLTVL.